This passage covers 12 T cell receptor beta chains from one sample sequenced in a study of human T cells and chemical hapten exposure. Whole blood, unfractionated, served as the material for total RNA extraction. Individual cDNA molecules had unique molecular identifiers attached to them by the library. TCRdb re-called the reads through MiXCR, storing one row per CDR3 protein. The repertoire includes around 120,000 distinct CDR3 sequences, over 6.5% of them detected once, and 1.4% sits in the top ten. Sequenced: whole blood. The receptors were sampled from a human donor in good health. Some clones in this sample may be carry-over from other donors' samples.

The rearrangement links TRBV29-1 to TRBJ1-3, with no clear D. CDR3 length: 13 residues. Germline values: CDR1 SQVTM, CDR2 ANQGSEA. The ends were cut back, 3 bases at V and 4 bases at J, with 10 bases in the middle. CDR3 DNA: TGCAGCGTTGACGGGGTTGACGGAAACACCATATATTTT. Translated, it gives CSVDGVDGNTIYF.

V is TRBV12-3 or TRBV12-4 and J is TRBJ1-4; TRBD1 aligns across 7 bases. The CDR3 sequence is 14 residues long. The trim removed 6 bases at V and 4 bases at J, leaving 5 bases unmatched. CDR3 nucleotide sequence: TGTGCCAGCAGCCGGGACAGCTTTAATGAAAAACTGTTTTTT. Its translation: CASSRDSFNEKLFF.

This rearrangement joins TRBV6-5 to TRBJ2-3; TRBD2 aligns across 9 bases. The CDR3 length is 16 residues. Germline CDR1 and CDR2: MNHEY and SVGAGI. V lost 2 bases to trimming and J lost 2 bases; unmatched junction nucleotides: 5. The CDR3 sequence is CASSYLLAGTTDTQYF. The CDR3 bases are TGTGCCAGCAGTTACCTTCTAGCGGGAACCACAGATACGCAGTATTTT.

In this sample, this clonotype turned up many times. This chain joins TRBV6-1 and TRBJ2-7; 9 bases fit TRBD2. With 3 bases clipped from V and 2 bases from J, the junction kept 2 bases outside the gene matches. The CDR3 loop spans 14 amino acids. Germline assignment: CDR1 MNHNS and CDR2 SASEGT. The CDR3 DNA is TGTGCCAGCAGTGAGGGACTAGCTCCCTACGAGCAGTACTTC. It codes for CASSEGLAPYEQYF.

The chain carries TRBV20-1 and TRBJ1-6, with 11 nucleotides matching TRBD1. Germline lookup yields CDR1 DFQATT and CDR2 SNEGSKA (reference sequence). V shed 6 bases and J 10 bases; nucleotides not matched to a gene: 5. This CDR3 is built from 13 residues. The DNA of the CDR3 is TGCAGTGCGTGGACAGGGGGCGGCTCACCCCTCCACTTT. Amino acids: CSAWTGGGSPLHF.

The gene calls are TRBV5-1 and TRBJ1-1; D remains unclear. Germline V CDR1 and CDR2: SGHRS, YFSETQ. Trimming removed 4 bases from V and 6 bases from J, with 13 bases in between. CDR3 size: 13 residues. The CDR3 is CASSRTDGAEAFF. The CDR3 nucleotides read TGCGCCAGCAGCAGAACAGATGGCGCTGAAGCTTTCTTT.

This clonotype was counted a few times. This chain joins TRBV25-1 and TRBJ2-1; unclear D gene. Trimming removed 0 bases at V and 7 bases at J, with 4 bases between. The CDR3 covers 12 residues. Germline V gives CDR1 MGHDK, CDR2 SYGVNS. CDR3 region: CASSEYLNEQFF. The CDR3 nucleotides read TGTGCCAGCAGTGAATATTTAAATGAGCAGTTCTTC.

The chain recombines TRBV5-1 with TRBJ2-3; 9 bases match TRBD1. This CDR3 spans 16 amino acids. Trimming cost V 0 bases and J 3 bases; bases outside gene matches: 5. Germline V CDR1 and CDR2: SGHRS, YFSETQ. The CDR3 is CASSLAHRGRTDTQYF. The CDR3 DNA is TGCGCCAGCAGCTTGGCCCACAGGGGGCGAACAGATACGCAGTATTTT.

This clonotype occurred many times. The rearrangement joins TRBV28 to TRBJ1-1; D call uncertain. V was pared by 7 bases and J by 3 bases, with 21 bases between. The V gene's germline CDR1 is MDHEN and CDR2 SYDVKM. The CDR3 extends over 16 amino acids. CDR3 sequence reads: CASNDPSSGFDTEAFF. In DNA, the CDR3 is TGTGCCAGCAATGACCCCTCGAGCGGGTTCGACACTGAAGCTTTCTTT.

This sequence joins TRBV15 and TRBJ1-2; D is unclear. The CDR3 runs 13 residues. Germline V lookup: CDR1 LNHNV, CDR2 YYDKDF (reference sequence). The V end lost 5 bases, the J end lost 7 bases, and 14 bases lay between the germline ends. The CDR3 loop reads CATSFLVRGGYTF. The CDR3 nucleotides read TGTGCCACCAGCTTCCTTGTACGGGGTGGCTACACCTTC.

The V call is TRBV20-1, the J call TRBJ2-1; 13 nucleotides align to TRBD2. This CDR3 comprises 14 residues. Looked up from germline, CDR1 is DFQATT and CDR2 is SNEGSKA (reference sequence). V was clipped by 5 bases and J by 7 bases; unmatched bases: 5. Here the CDR3 reads CSARTSGRGNEQFF. In DNA, the CDR3 is TGCAGTGCTCGTACTAGCGGGAGGGGGAATGAGCAGTTCTTC.

This clonotype was seen many times. This sequence joins TRBV6-2 or TRBV6-3 and TRBJ1-5; a possible D gene is TRBD1 (6 bases). The CDR3 loop spans 20 amino acids. CDR1 is MNHEY, CDR2 SVGEGT, per germline. V was cut by 0 bases and J by 0 bases, with 21 bases left in between. CDR3 loop: CASSYSIQGTWGYSNQPQHF. The CDR3 nucleotides read TGTGCCAGCAGTTACTCCATCCAGGGGACGTGGGGGTATAGCAATCAGCCCCAGCATTTT.